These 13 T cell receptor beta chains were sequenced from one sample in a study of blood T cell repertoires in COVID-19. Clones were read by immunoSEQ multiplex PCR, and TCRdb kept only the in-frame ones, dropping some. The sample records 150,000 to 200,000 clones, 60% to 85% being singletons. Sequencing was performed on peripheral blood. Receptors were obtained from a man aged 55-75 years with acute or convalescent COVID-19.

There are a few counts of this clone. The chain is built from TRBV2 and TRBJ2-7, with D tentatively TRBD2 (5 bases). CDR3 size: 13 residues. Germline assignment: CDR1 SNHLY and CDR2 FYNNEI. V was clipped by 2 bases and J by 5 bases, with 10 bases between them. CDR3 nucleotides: TGTGCCAGCAGTGAAAACAGCGGCCACGAGCAGTACTTC. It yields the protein CASSENSGHEQYF.

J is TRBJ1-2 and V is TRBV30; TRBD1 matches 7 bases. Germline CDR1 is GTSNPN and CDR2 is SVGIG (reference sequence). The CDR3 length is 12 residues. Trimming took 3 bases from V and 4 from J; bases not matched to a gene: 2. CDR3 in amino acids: CAWRNRGYGYTF. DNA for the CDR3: TGTGCCTGGAGGAACAGGGGCTATGGCTACACCTTC.

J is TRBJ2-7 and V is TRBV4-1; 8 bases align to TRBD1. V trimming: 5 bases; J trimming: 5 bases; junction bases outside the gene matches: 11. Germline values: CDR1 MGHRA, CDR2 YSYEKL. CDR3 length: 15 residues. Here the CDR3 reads CASSSPGTGIDEQYF. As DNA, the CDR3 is TGCGCCAGCAGCTCTCCCGGGACAGGTATAGACGAGCAGTACTTC.

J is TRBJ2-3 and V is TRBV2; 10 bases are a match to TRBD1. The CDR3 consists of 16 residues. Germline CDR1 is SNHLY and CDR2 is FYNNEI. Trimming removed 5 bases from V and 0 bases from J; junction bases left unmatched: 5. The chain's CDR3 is CASSRTGGPSTDTQYF. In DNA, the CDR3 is TGTGCCAGCAGTAGGACAGGGGGACCTAGCACAGATACGCAGTATTTT.

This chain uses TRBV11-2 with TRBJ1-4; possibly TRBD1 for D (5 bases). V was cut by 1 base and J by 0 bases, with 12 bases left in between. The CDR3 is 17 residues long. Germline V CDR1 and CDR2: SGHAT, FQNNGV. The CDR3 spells CASSLGATGATNEKLFF. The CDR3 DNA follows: TGTGCCAGCAGCTTAGGAGCAACAGGCGCAACTAATGAAAAACTGTTTTTT.

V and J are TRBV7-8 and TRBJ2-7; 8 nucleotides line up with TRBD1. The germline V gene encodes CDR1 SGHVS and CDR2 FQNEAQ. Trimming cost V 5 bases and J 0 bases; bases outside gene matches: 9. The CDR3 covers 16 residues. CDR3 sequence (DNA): TGTGCCAGCAGCGGACCGACAGGGGACCTCTCCTACGAGCAGTACTTC. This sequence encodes CASSGPTGDLSYEQYF.

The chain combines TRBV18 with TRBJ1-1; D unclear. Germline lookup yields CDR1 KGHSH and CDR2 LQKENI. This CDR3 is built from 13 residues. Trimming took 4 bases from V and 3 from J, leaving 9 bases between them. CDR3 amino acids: CASSRTEDTEAFF. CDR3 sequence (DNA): TGTGCCAGCTCACGAACGGAGGACACTGAAGCTTTCTTT. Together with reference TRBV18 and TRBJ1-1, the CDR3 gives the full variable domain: NAGVMQNPRHLVRRRGQEARLRCSPMKGHSHVYWYRQLPEEGLKFMVYLQKENIIDESGMPKERFSAEFPKEGPSILRIQQVVRGDSAAYFCASSRTEDTEAFFGQGTRLTVV.

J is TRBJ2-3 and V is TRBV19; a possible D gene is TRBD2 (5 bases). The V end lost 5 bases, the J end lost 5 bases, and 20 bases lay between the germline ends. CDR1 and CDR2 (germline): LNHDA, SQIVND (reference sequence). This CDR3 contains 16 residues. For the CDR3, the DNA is TGTGCCAGTAGTCCCCCCCTCGGATTGGAGGTAGATACGCAGTATTTT. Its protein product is CASSPPLGLEVDTQYF.

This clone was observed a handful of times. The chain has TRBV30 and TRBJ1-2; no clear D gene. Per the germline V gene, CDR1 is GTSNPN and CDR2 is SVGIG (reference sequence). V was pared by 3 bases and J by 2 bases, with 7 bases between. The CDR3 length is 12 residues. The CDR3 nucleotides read TGTGCCTGGAGGACGGGAAACTATGGCTACACCTTC. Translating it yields CAWRTGNYGYTF.

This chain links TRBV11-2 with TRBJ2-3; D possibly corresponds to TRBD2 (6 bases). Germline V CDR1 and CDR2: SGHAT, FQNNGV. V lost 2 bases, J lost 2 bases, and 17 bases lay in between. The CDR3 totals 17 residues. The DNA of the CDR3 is TGTGCCAGCAGCTTAAATGAGGAGGGCCGCCCCACAGATACGCAGTATTTT. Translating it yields CASSLNEEGRPTDTQYF.

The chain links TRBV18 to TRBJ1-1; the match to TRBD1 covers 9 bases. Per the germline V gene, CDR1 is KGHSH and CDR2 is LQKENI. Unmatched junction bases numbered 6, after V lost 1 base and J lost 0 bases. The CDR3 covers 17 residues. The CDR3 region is CASSPQGQGLLNTEAFF. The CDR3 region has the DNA TGTGCCAGCTCACCACAGGGACAGGGCTTACTGAACACTGAAGCTTTCTTT.

CDR3 loop: CASSHDREETQYF. CDR3 in DNA: TGTGCCAGCAGCCATGACAGGGAAGAGACCCAGTACTTC. V gene TRBV6-5 combines with J gene TRBJ2-5; 7 bases are shared with TRBD1. Germline CDR1 is MNHEY and CDR2 is SVGAGI. Unmatched junction bases numbered 4, after V lost 6 bases and J lost 3 bases. The CDR3 runs 13 residues.

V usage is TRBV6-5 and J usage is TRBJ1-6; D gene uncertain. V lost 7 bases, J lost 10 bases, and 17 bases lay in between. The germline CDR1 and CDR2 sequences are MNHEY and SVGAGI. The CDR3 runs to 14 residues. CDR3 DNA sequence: TGTGCCAGCACCAAAACCCCAGTTTACTCACCCCTCCACTTT. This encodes CASTKTPVYSPLHF.